Presented here are 24 T cell receptor beta chains from one specimen sequenced in a study of OX40 agonist ivuxolimab in advanced cancers. TCRdb keeps only in-frame clones here, not all; method: immunoSEQ multiplex PCR. The sample holds tens of thousands of clones; about 80% are singletons and the top ten take around 22%. The input for sequencing was CD4+ or CD8+ T cells sorted from blood, taken in a trial of the OX40 agonist ivuxolimab. These receptors came from an adult with an advanced solid tumor such as melanoma, head and neck, liver or kidney cancer.

The chain recombines TRBV28 with TRBJ2-7; 7 bases fit TRBD1. This CDR3 spans 14 amino acids. V lost 5 bases and J lost 0; bases outside the gene matches: 4. Germline values: CDR1 MDHEN, CDR2 SYDVKM. DNA of the CDR3: TGTGCCAGCAGTCTAGGGGACAGCTCCTACGAGCAGTACTTC. This codes for CASSLGDSSYEQYF.

The chain recombines TRBV6-6 with TRBJ1-6; a possible D gene is TRBD1 (5 bases). The germline V gene has CDR1 MNHNY and CDR2 SVGAGI (reference sequence). V lost 1 base, J lost 6 bases, and 10 bases lay in between. The CDR3 sequence is 15 residues long. The CDR3 coding sequence is TGTGCCAGCAGTTACTGGCAGGGTAGTAATTCACCCCTCCACTTT. Its protein product is CASSYWQGSNSPLHF.

A word on this clone: Sequence at one end of the junction differs from germline and may be a read error. This chain links TRBV7-3 with TRBJ1-1; 9 nucleotides align to TRBD1. Germline loops: CDR1 SGHTA, CDR2 FQGTGA. The CDR3 has 13 residues. The CDR3 loop is CASSLDRGVEALF. The DNA of the CDR3 is TGTGCCAGCAGCTTGGACAGGGGAGTTGAAGCTCTCTTT.

This clone was observed a few times. The CDR3 coding sequence is TGTGCCAGCAGCCTAGTGGGGAATGAGGAGCCCCAGCATTTT. It yields the protein CASSLVGNEEPQHF. V and J are TRBV27 and TRBJ1-5, with unresolved D. The ends were cut back, 6 bases at V and 8 bases at J, with 17 bases in the middle. This CDR3 contains 14 residues. The V gene's germline CDR1 is MNHEY and CDR2 SMNVEV (reference sequence).

The J gene is TRBJ2-7, the V gene TRBV7-9, with D unclear. Germline assignment: CDR1 SEHNR and CDR2 FQNEAQ (reference sequence). This CDR3 is 14 amino acids long. Between the trimmed V and J ends, which lost 3 bases and 3 bases, there was a span of 12 bases. The CDR3 region is CASSLIGFGYEQYF. For the CDR3, the DNA is TGTGCCAGCAGCTTGATCGGATTCGGCTACGAGCAGTACTTC.

The chain carries TRBV10-3 and TRBJ1-4, with TRBD1 matching over 7 bases. CDR3 length: 18 residues. Germline V gene sequence: CDR1 ENHRY, CDR2 SYGVKD. Losses at the gene ends were 6 bases for V and 4 bases for J; bases not matched to a gene: 17. The CDR3, as DNA: TGTGCCATCAGCGAGGGGGCAGAGTTGCTACCAAGTAATGAAAAACTGTTTTTT. This codes for CAISEGAELLPSNEKLFF.

This chain connects TRBV13 to TRBJ2-4; 11 bases are shared with TRBD1. Germline CDR1 is PRHDT and CDR2 is FYEKMQ (reference sequence). This CDR3 comprises 14 residues. J lost 12 bases, V lost 5 bases, and 9 bases had no gene match. The CDR3: CASSTRRDRGDQYF. The DNA for the CDR3 is TGTGCCAGCAGCACAAGGCGGGACAGGGGGGATCAGTACTTC. The full variable domain, in which reference TRBV13 and TRBJ2-4 provide the parts outside the CDR3, is AAGVIQSPRHLIKEKRETATLKCYPIPRHDTVYWYQQGPGQDPQFLISFYEKMQSDKGSIPDRFSAQQFSDYHSELNMSSLELGDSALYFCASSTRRDRGDQYFGAGTRLSVL.

There are a few counts of this clone. This chain links TRBV29-1 with TRBJ1-2, with D maybe TRBD1 (5 bases). V was cut by 7 bases and J by 3 bases, with 15 bases left in between. This CDR3 has 13 residues. Germline CDR1 and CDR2: SQVTM and ANQGSEA. The CDR3 loop reads CSAGPFGDYGYTF. The CDR3 DNA follows: TGCAGCGCGGGACCTTTTGGGGACTATGGCTACACCTTC.

The chain couples TRBV7-6 to TRBJ2-1; a possible D gene is TRBD2 (5 bases). The CDR3 consists of 15 residues. Trimming removed 0 bases from V and 0 bases from J, with 6 bases in between. CDR1 is SGHVS, CDR2 FNYEAQ, per germline. The CDR3 here is CASSLAGSSYNEQFF. CDR3 in DNA: TGTGCCAGCAGCTTAGCAGGGAGCTCCTACAATGAGCAGTTCTTC. The full variable domain, its missing parts supplied by reference TRBV7-6 and TRBJ2-1, is GAGVSQSPRYKVTKRGQDVALRCDPISGHVSLYWYRQALGQGPEFLTYFNYEAQQDKSGLPNDRFSAERPEGSISTLTIQRTEQRDSAMYRCASSLAGSSYNEQFFGPGTRLTVL.

The chain recombines TRBV27 with TRBJ2-1; D might be TRBD1 or TRBD2, each matching 7 bases. Trimming left V 5 bases short and J 5 bases short, with 16 bases between. The length of the CDR3 is 15 residues. Germline CDR1 is MNHEY and CDR2 is SMNVEV (reference sequence). CDR3 amino acids: CASSVGAGTDNEQFF. For the CDR3, the DNA is TGTGCCAGCAGTGTAGGAGCGGGGACAGACAATGAGCAGTTCTTC.

This clone is judged medium-sized (0.01 to 0.1%). The chain has TRBV14 and TRBJ2-7; D not resolved. Trimming left V 0 bases short and J 6 bases short, with 12 bases between. Germline CDR1 is SGHDN and CDR2 is FVKESK. This CDR3 contains 14 residues. CDR3: CASSQDRFALEQYF. The CDR3 DNA follows: TGTGCCAGCAGCCAAGACAGGTTCGCGCTCGAGCAGTACTTC.

V usage is TRBV4-1 and J usage is TRBJ2-3; D is unclear. V lost 4 bases to trimming and J lost 6 bases, with 11 bases between them. The CDR3 extends over 13 amino acids. The V gene's germline CDR1 is MGHRA and CDR2 YSYEKL. The CDR3 coding sequence is TGCGCCAGCAGCCCGACTCCCGGGGATACGCAGTATTTT. It codes for CASSPTPGDTQYF.

This clone was observed a single time. V is TRBV2 and J is TRBJ1-5, with D unresolved. V shed 0 bases and J shed 7 bases, with 10 bases lying between them. Germline loops: CDR1 SNHLY, CDR2 FYNNEI. The CDR3 sequence is 14 residues long. CDR3 protein: CASSEALGIQPQHF. The CDR3 region has the DNA TGTGCCAGCAGTGAAGCGCTGGGGATCCAGCCCCAGCATTTT.

The chain recombines TRBV10-3 with TRBJ2-2; no firm D call. Trimming took 8 bases from V and 6 from J, leaving 7 bases between them. Germline-derived CDR1 and CDR2 are ENHRY and SYGVKD. CDR3 length equals 11 residues. For the CDR3, the DNA is TGTGCCATCCGTTGGTCCGGGGAGCTGTTTTTT. It codes for CAIRWSGELFF.

CDR3 bases: TGTGCCAGCACTCGGCACCCGGGACGGGACTCTGGAAACACCATATATTTT. This gives the protein CASTRHPGRDSGNTIYF. The rearrangement links TRBV2 to TRBJ1-3; a possible D gene is TRBD1 (5 bases). V shed 7 bases and J shed 0 bases, with 19 bases lying between them. CDR1 and CDR2 from the germline V gene are SNHLY and FYNNEI. CDR3 length equals 17 residues.

The chain carries TRBV6-5 and TRBJ1-2; D is perhaps TRBD1 (5 bases). Germline V gene data show CDR1 as MNHEY and CDR2 as SVGAGI. This CDR3 spans 14 amino acids. Trimming left V 2 bases short and J 8 bases short, with 15 bases between. The CDR3 loop is CASSYQGGRYGYTF. CDR3 nucleotides: TGTGCCAGCAGTTACCAGGGTGGGCGGTACGGCTACACCTTC.

The chain combines TRBV6-5 with TRBJ1-2; the D gene is possibly TRBD1 (5 bases). CDR1 and CDR2 from the germline V gene are MNHEY and SVGAGI. The CDR3 is 15 residues long. V lost 7 bases to trimming and J lost 4 bases, with 19 bases between them. The CDR3 nucleotides are TGTGCCAGCACTTCAGATGCCCAGGGCTTCTATGGCTACACCTTC. Translation: CASTSDAQGFYGYTF.

The chain has TRBV11-1 and TRBJ1-4; D is possibly TRBD1 (5 bases). The V end lost 2 bases, the J end lost 7 bases, and 11 bases lay between the germline ends. The length of the CDR3 is 14 residues. Germline assignment: CDR1 SGHAT and CDR2 FQDESV (reference sequence). CDR3 sequence (DNA): TGTGCCAGCAGCTTAAGGGGCGCCGGTGAAAAACTGTTTTTT. Translation: CASSLRGAGEKLFF.

V is TRBV7-9 and J is TRBJ2-7; 11 positions agree with TRBD2. The length of the CDR3 is 15 residues. Trimming removed 5 bases from V and 3 bases from J; junction bases left unmatched: 6. In germline, CDR1 is SEHNR, CDR2 FQNEAQ (reference sequence). DNA of the CDR3: TGTGCCAGCAGCCCCCGGACTAGCGGGTTCTACGAGCAGTACTTC. This translates into CASSPRTSGFYEQYF. The full variable domain, in which reference TRBV7-9 and TRBJ2-7 provide the parts outside the CDR3, is DTGVSQNPRHKITKRGQNVTFRCDPISEHNRLYWYRQTLGQGPEFLTYFQNEAQLEKSRLLSDRFSAERPKGSFSTLEIQRTEQGDSAMYLCASSPRTSGFYEQYFGPGTRLTVT.

The chain uses TRBV7-3 and TRBJ2-2, with D hard to call. The CDR3 has 12 residues. The V gene lost 1 base and the J gene lost 5 bases, with 2 bases spanning the gap. The germline V gene encodes CDR1 SGHTA and CDR2 FQGTGA. CDR3 protein: CASSLKTGELFF. The CDR3 DNA follows: TGTGCCAGCAGCTTAAAGACCGGGGAGCTGTTTTTT.

This chain joins TRBV5-4 and TRBJ1-1; D not resolved. The CDR3 is 14 amino acids. V lost 2 bases and J lost 1, with 9 bases in between. The germline CDR1 and CDR2 sequences are SGHNT and YYREEE (reference sequence). The CDR3 nucleotides read TGTGCCAGCAGCTTCGGGCACCCGAACACTGAAGCTTTCTTT. Translated, it gives CASSFGHPNTEAFF.

J is TRBJ1-1 and V is TRBV9; D ambiguous. Trimming cost V 3 bases and J 0 bases, with 9 bases left between them. Germline CDR1 SGDLS, CDR2 YYNGEE. The CDR3 extends over 14 amino acids. The CDR3 spells CASSAGDLNTEAFF. CDR3 in DNA: TGTGCCAGCAGCGCCGGTGATTTGAACACTGAAGCTTTCTTT.

The genes are TRBV15 and TRBJ2-7; D is perhaps TRBD2 (5 bases). Trimming took 0 bases from V and 0 from J, leaving 9 bases between them. The CDR3 runs 15 residues. Germline lookup yields CDR1 LNHNV and CDR2 YYDKDF (reference sequence). The CDR3 reads CATSRDRESSYEQYF. CDR3 DNA: TGTGCCACCAGCAGAGATAGGGAGAGCTCCTACGAGCAGTACTTC.

The chain employs TRBV7-8 and TRBJ2-7; TRBD2 agrees at 15 bases. V trimming: 4 bases; J trimming: 4 bases; junction bases outside the gene matches: 5. Germline V CDR1 and CDR2: SGHVS, FQNEAQ. CDR3 length equals 16 residues. Here the CDR3 reads CASSSGGLAGGYEQYF. For the CDR3, the DNA is TGTGCCAGCAGCTCAGGAGGACTAGCGGGGGGGTACGAGCAGTACTTC.